This T cell receptor beta chain is from a study of T cell responses to AZD1222 COVID-19 vaccine (dated by TCRdb to the early 2020s). At the level of the whole study: AZD1222 recipients whose second dose came at about 4 weeks and those whose second dose came at about 12 weeks were combined into one group, since spike-specific TCR depth and breadth did not differ between the two schedules. Trial participants were enrolled into age subgroups of 18-55, 56-69 and 70-plus years, which contained 148, 28 and 57 TCR-sequenced participants, respectively. A total of about 230 trial participants underwent TCR sequencing, of whom about 210 received two doses of AZD1222 and some 25 received two doses of the MenACWY control vaccine.

The germline V gene sets CDR1 to SGHTS and CDR2 to YDEGEE. Trimming removed 2 bases from V and 2 bases from J; the gene matches leave 7 bases unexplained. From the cysteine through the phenylalanine, the CDR3 covers 15 amino acids. The DNA shown is the 45-base CDR3, in frame from base 1. The label giving this sample's time point can be read as: baseline before first vaccination. The vaccinee samples were drawn from two UK trials, COV001 and COV002, one of which was a single-blind randomized controlled phase 2/3 trial testing AZD1222 (ChAdOx1 nCoV-19) in healthy adults. Trial participant PBMC samples were collected at day 0 and day 28 after the second dose for TCRbeta chain sequencing. Notes on this clone: This receptor's antigen is unknown. No clone much larger than this one lies a single base away; base qualities are absent.

General conclusions and limits of the study: Because no day 14 peak-response samples were available, repertoires were characterized only after the peak T cell response. Most participants were white British and females outnumbered males, and the authors suggested that clonal diversity may have been underestimated. In the small 56-69-year group, the increase in depth fell short of significance, most likely because of low power. Conclusions about previously exposed vaccinees are limited, since just five or six AZD1222 recipients were seropositive for SARS-CoV-2 at baseline. CD4 TCRs associated with the vaccine covered the entire spike protein, and the dominant responses were in regions 160-218 and 743-854. Reportedly, almost half of the unique spike-specific TCRs recognized epitopes lying outside the regions that are mutated in the B.1.351 and B.1.1.7 variants. After two AZD1222 doses, spike-specific TCR breadth and depth were significantly higher than at day 0 and than in MenACWY recipients.

The CDR3 regions of human TCRbeta chains were analyzed by immunosequencing. The paper's processing steps were these. Repertoire TCRs were checked for matches against a reference library of SARS-CoV-2-specific TCRs that had been generated using the MIRA antigen-specificity platform. Breadth meant the fraction of unique TCRs that were SARS-CoV-2-associated, whereas depth meant the fraction of total T cells that were SARS-CoV-2-associated. Each spike-specific TCR was assigned to its reactive spike region and to a CD4 or CD8 class using the MIRA data. Log10-transformed breadth and depth values were compared by one-way ANOVA with Sidak's multiple comparisons tests. TCRdb re-hosts the immuneACCESS table, in-frame sequences only. Its copies lack some clones; in the studies checked, an unresolved V gene accounts for under half of them, and the cause for the rest is not known. V and J calls and clone size come straight from that table; D and trimming were deduced from the DNA. For this sample there are 120,000 or so clones; 70% to 90% appear just once. Together, the top ten hold around 30% of the sample.

This sample comprised peripheral blood, obtained on day 0 of AZD1222 vaccination. The sequence is built from TRBV5-8 and TRBJ2-7, with 7 central nucleotides matching TRBD1. The sequence came from an adult in good health. The bases are TGTGCCAGCAGCTTAATGGGGACAGAAACCTACGAGCAGTACTTC. Protein translation: CASSLMGTETYEQYF. The CDR3 plus the reference TRBV5-8 and TRBJ2-7 genes for the other parts give the full variable domain: EAGVTQSPTHLIKTRGQQATLRCSPISGHTSVYWYQQALGLGLQFLLWYDEGEERNRGNFPPRFSGRQFPNYSSELNVNALELEDSALYLCASSLMGTETYEQYFGPGTRLTVT.